The sequence of this T cell receptor (beta chain) was determined in a study of T cell repertoires and HLA-DP antigens. CD4+ T cells, purified by negative selection, averaged roughly 98% purity. With regard to this clone: Its specificity is unknown.

Produced via immunoSEQ multiplex PCR; TCRdb's table is partial and in-frame only. Here the sample spans about 89,000 clones, around 86% being singletons. Study observations and caveats: Against both alloantigens, CD137+ clonality was similar, around 0.36.

Material: CD4+ T cells from PBMCs. This clonotype was sampled from a man aged 50 to 60 in good health and CMV-seronegative.

CDR3 nucleotide sequence: TGTGCCAGCAGCTTAGTACAGGGCGGCGAGCAGTACTTC. Encoded protein: CASSLVQGGEQYF. The rearrangement uses TRBV7-2 and TRBJ2-7, with D perhaps matching TRBD1 (6 bases). CDR1 and CDR2 (germline): SGHTA, FQGNSA. The CDR3 contains 13 residues. V lost 1 base to trimming and J lost 6 bases, with 10 bases between them. Variable domain in full (rest from reference TRBV7-2 and TRBJ2-7): GAGVSQSPSNKVTEKGKDVELRCDPISGHTALYWYRQSLGQGLEFLIYFQGNSAPDKSGLPSDRFSAERTGGSVSTLTIQRTQQEDSAVYLCASSLVQGGEQYFGPGTRLTVT.